This TCR beta chain is drawn from a study of OX40 agonist ivuxolimab in advanced cancers. Study results and limitations: Low normalized T-cell clonal expansion also characterized some of the nonresponders.

With regard to this clone: What it recognizes is unknown.

The CDR3 consists of 14 residues. From germline, CDR1 is SEHNR and CDR2 FQNEAQ (reference sequence). V lost 5 bases to trimming and J lost 3 bases; unmatched junction nucleotides: 4. A history of autoimmune disease or systemic immunosuppression excluded patients. The data were produced by immunoSEQ multiplex PCR, yet TCRdb's version contains in-frame clones alone and is incomplete. The sample holds about 80,000 clones, 94% seen once. The material sequenced was CD4+ or CD8+ T cells sorted from blood, taken in a trial of the OX40 agonist ivuxolimab. The receptor's source is an adult with an advanced solid tumor such as melanoma, head and neck, liver or kidney cancer. This chain joins TRBV7-9 and TRBJ2-1; 7 nucleotides line up with TRBD1. Written as DNA, the CDR3 is TGTGCCAGCAGCACACAGGGGCTCTACAATGAGCAGTTCTTC. Its protein is CASSTQGLYNEQFF.